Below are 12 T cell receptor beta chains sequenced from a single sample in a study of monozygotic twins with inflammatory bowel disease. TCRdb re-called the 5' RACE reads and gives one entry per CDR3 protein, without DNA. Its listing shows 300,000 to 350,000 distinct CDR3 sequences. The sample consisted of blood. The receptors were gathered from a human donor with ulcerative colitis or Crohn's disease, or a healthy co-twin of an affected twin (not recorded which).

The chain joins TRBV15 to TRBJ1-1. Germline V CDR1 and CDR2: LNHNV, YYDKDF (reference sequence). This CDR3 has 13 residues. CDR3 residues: CATSRETGTEAFF.

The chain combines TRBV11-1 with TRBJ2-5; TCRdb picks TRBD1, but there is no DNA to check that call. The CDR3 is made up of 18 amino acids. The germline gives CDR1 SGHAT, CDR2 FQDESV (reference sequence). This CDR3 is CASSELGGVLPVKETQYF.

CDR3 loop: CASSPTFGAGDTEAFF. V and J are TRBV7-6 and TRBJ1-1; TCRdb lists TRBD1, though no DNA is available to test this call. The germline CDR1 and CDR2 sequences are SGHVS and FNYEAQ. The CDR3 runs 16 residues. The full variable domain, with the rest looked up from reference TRBV7-6 and TRBJ1-1, is GAGVSQSPRYKVTKRGQDVALRCDPISGHVSLYWYRQALGQGPEFLTYFNYEAQQDKSGLPNDRFSAERPEGSISTLTIQRTEQRDSAMYRCASSPTFGAGDTEAFFGQGTRLTVV.

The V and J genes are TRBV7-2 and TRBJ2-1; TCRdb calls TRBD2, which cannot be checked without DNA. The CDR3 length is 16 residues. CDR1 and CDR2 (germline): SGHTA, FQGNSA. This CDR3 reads CASSLAALAGNNEQFF. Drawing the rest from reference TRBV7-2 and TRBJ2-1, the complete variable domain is GAGVSQSPSNKVTEKGKDVELRCDPISGHTALYWYRQSLGQGLEFLIYFQGNSAPDKSGLPSDRFSAERTGGSVSTLTIQRTQQEDSAVYLCASSLAALAGNNEQFFGPGTRLTVL.

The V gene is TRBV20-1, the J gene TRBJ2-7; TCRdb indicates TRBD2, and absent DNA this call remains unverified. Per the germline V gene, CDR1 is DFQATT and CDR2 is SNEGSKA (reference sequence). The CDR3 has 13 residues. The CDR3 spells CSAPRVASYEQYF.

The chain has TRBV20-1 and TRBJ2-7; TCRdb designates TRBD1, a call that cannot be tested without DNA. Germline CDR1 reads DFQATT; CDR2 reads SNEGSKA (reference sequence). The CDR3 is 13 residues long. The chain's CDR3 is CSARGHFSYEQYF.

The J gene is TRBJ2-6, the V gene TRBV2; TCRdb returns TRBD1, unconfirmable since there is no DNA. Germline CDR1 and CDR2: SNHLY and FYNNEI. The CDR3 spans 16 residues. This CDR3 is CARGNLGHSGANVLTF. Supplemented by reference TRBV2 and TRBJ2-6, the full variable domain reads EPEVTQTPSHQVTQMGQEVILRCVPISNHLYFYWYRQILGQKVEFLVSFYNNEISEKSEIFDDQFSVERPDGSNFTLKIRSTKLEDSAMYFCARGNLGHSGANVLTFGAGSRLTVL.

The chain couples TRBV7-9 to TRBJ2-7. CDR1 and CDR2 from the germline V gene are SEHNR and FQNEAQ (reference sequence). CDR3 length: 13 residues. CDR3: CASSTRYSYEQYF. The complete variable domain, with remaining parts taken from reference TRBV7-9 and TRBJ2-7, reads DTGVSQNPRHKITKRGQNVTFRCDPISEHNRLYWYRQTLGQGPEFLTYFQNEAQLEKSRLLSDRFSAERPKGSFSTLEIQRTEQGDSAMYLCASSTRYSYEQYFGPGTRLTVT.

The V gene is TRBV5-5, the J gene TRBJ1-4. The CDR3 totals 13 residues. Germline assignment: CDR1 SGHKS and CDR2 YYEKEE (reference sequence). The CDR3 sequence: CASSLDFNEKLFF.

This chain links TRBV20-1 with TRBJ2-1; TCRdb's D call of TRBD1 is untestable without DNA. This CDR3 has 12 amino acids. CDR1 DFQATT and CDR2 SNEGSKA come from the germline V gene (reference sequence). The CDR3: CSARTGVDEQFF.

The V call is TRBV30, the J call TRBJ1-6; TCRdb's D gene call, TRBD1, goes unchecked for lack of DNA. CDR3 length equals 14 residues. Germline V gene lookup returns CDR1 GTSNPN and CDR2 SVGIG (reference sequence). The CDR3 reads CAWSRDRGASPLHF.

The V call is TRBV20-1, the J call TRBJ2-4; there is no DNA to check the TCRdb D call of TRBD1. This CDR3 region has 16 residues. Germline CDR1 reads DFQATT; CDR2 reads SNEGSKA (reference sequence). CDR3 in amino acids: CSARDWDRERKNIQYF.